A single sample gave rise to the 17 T cell receptor beta chains below, sequenced in a study of T cells in Graves' hyperthyroidism and ophthalmopathy (dated by TCRdb to between 2018 and 2021). Library preparation employed multiplex PCR. TCRdb records Illumina HiSeq 2000 as the sequencer. TCR beta CDR3 regions were amplified from RNA transcripts. The first round of RT-PCR for the TCR CDR3 was performed with the HTBI primer set and the Qiagen OneStep RT-PCR kit. TCRdb trimmed public reads at Q25 via fastp, called clones via MiXCR and kept in-frame beta chains. Identical CDR3 protein sequences are pooled into one entry, listed with their most common genes and DNA. The sample table contains more than 500,000 distinct CDR3 sequences; only one count was recorded for around 15% of them. The top ten hold 25% to 30% of the sample. Sequences were obtained from blood. The receptors were sampled from a woman younger than 45 with Graves' ophthalmopathy.

This clonotype was detected ten times or more. This chain links TRBV28 with TRBJ1-1; TRBD1 aligns across 9 bases. Germline V lookup: CDR1 MDHEN, CDR2 SYDVKM. J gave up 0 bases and V 6 bases, and 14 bases lay outside the gene matches. The CDR3 is made up of 18 amino acids. This CDR3 reads CASSLPGQGLFMNTEAFF. DNA of the CDR3: TGTGCCAGCAGCCTTCCGGGACAGGGACTTTTCATGAACACTGAAGCTTTCTTT.

This clonotype was counted many times. The chain recombines TRBV7-9 with TRBJ2-3; 8 bases agree with TRBD2. The CDR3 runs 18 residues. Germline lookup yields CDR1 SEHNR and CDR2 FQNEAQ (reference sequence). V gave up 5 bases and J gave up 4 bases; unmatched junction bases: 17. The CDR3 DNA follows: TGTGCCAGCAGCCCCCGTCCCGGGACTAGACCCCTCCCAGATACGCAGTATTTT. Protein: CASSPRPGTRPLPDTQYF. Based on the CDR3 plus reference TRBV7-9 and TRBJ2-3, the full variable domain is DTGVSQNPRHKITKRGQNVTFRCDPISEHNRLYWYRQTLGQGPEFLTYFQNEAQLEKSRLLSDRFSAERPKGSFSTLEIQRTEQGDSAMYLCASSPRPGTRPLPDTQYFGPGTRLTVL.

The J gene is TRBJ2-1, the V gene TRBV6-1; 11 bases match TRBD2. The CDR3 runs 16 residues. The germline V gene has CDR1 MNHNS and CDR2 SASEGT. V shed 1 base and J 4 bases; nucleotides not matched to a gene: 3. CDR3 protein: CASSEGLAGPYNEQFF. The CDR3 nucleotides read TGTGCCAGCAGTGAAGGACTAGCGGGACCGTACAATGAGCAGTTCTTC.

The table lists this clonotype with a few counts. The chain uses TRBV6-5 and TRBJ2-1, with 11 bases matching TRBD2. Germline CDR1 and CDR2: MNHEY and SVGAGI. Trimming cost V 0 bases and J 6 bases; bases outside gene matches: 4. The CDR3 has 16 amino acids. The CDR3 sequence is CASSYSGSGRANEQFF. For the CDR3, the DNA is TGTGCCAGCAGTTACTCGGGTAGCGGGAGGGCCAATGAGCAGTTCTTC.

The chain joins TRBV7-3 to TRBJ2-5; TRBD1 is a possible D gene (5 bases). Trimming pared 5 bases from V and 5 bases from J, leaving 15 bases between. CDR3 length: 14 residues. CDR1 and CDR2 (germline): SGHTA, FQGTGA. The CDR3 DNA reads TGTGCCAGCAGCCCCGACCAGGGTGGGGAGACCCAGTACTTC. It specifies CASSPDQGGETQYF. The full variable domain, its missing parts supplied by reference TRBV7-3 and TRBJ2-5, is GAGVSQTPSNKVTEKGKYVELRCDPISGHTALYWYRQSLGQGPEFLIYFQGTGAADDSGLPNDRFFAVRPEGSVSTLKIQRTERGDSAVYLCASSPDQGGETQYFGPGTRLLVL.

This clonotype was picked up many times. The chain links TRBV3-1 to TRBJ2-7; D remains ambiguous. CDR1 is LGHDT and CDR2 is YNNKEL in the germline V gene (reference sequence). The CDR3 has 12 residues. The germline V and J ends were trimmed by 1 base and 3 bases, with 4 bases remaining between them. CDR3 sequence: CASSQVRYEQYF. CDR3 nucleotides: TGTGCCAGCAGCCAAGTACGCTACGAGCAGTACTTC.

This clonotype appeared many times. The chain couples TRBV13 to TRBJ2-3; perhaps TRBD1 as D (6 bases). V lost 7 bases to trimming and J lost 4 bases, with 15 bases between them. From germline, CDR1 is PRHDT and CDR2 FYEKMQ (reference sequence). This CDR3 spans 14 amino acids. As DNA, the CDR3 is TGTGCCAGCAATCAGGGGCGAAGCCCAGATACGCAGTATTTT. Amino acids: CASNQGRSPDTQYF.

This clonotype was picked up a small number of times. The chain has TRBV9 and TRBJ2-7; the D is unclear. CDR1 SGDLS and CDR2 YYNGEE come from the germline V gene. The CDR3 is 15 amino acids. Trimming shortened V by 0 bases and J by 2 bases, and 12 bases separated the two germline ends. DNA of the CDR3: TGTGCCAGCAGCGTAGGGGCGGAAATCGCCTACGAGCAGTACTTC. It is translated as CASSVGAEIAYEQYF.

This clonotype was seen at least ten times. The J gene is TRBJ1-4, the V gene TRBV7-6, with 7 bases identical to TRBD1. Trimming cost V 3 bases and J 7 bases; bases outside gene matches: 5. The CDR3 is 14 residues long. Germline V gene data show CDR1 as SGHVS and CDR2 as FNYEAQ. The CDR3 bases are TGTGCCAGCAGCTTGGGTTCAGGGGGTGAAAAACTGTTTTTT. The encoded protein is CASSLGSGGEKLFF.

In its sample, this clonotype was seen many times. The chain employs TRBV6-1 and TRBJ2-6, with D unresolved. Germline CDR1 and CDR2: MNHNS and SASEGT. The CDR3 has 17 amino acids. With 1 base removed from V and 2 bases from J, the gap between germline ends came to 12 bases. The CDR3 sequence is CASSEGPFGTGANVLTF. CDR3 in DNA: TGTGCCAGCAGTGAAGGTCCCTTTGGGACTGGGGCCAACGTCCTGACTTTC.

The chain has TRBV6-1 and TRBJ1-1; D is perhaps TRBD1 (6 bases). This CDR3 spans 11 amino acids. Germline V gene sequence: CDR1 MNHNS, CDR2 SASEGT. The CDR3 DNA reads as TGTGGGATCAGGGGGAACACTGAAGCTTTCTTT. Residues: CGIRGNTEAFF.

This clonotype came up many times. The chain links TRBV3-1 to TRBJ1-1, with a weak D call TRBD1 (6 bases). The CDR3 runs 14 residues. Trimming left V 6 bases short and J 1 base short, with 12 bases between. CDR1 LGHDT and CDR2 YNNKEL come from the germline V gene (reference sequence). The CDR3 sequence: CASRPGTPNTEAFF. The CDR3 DNA follows: TGTGCCAGCAGACCCGGGACACCGAACACTGAAGCTTTCTTT.

This clonotype has ten or more counts. The chain's CDR3 is CSARRFTATQYF. CDR3 in DNA: TGCAGTGCTAGACGGTTTACCGCTACGCAGTATTTT. J is TRBJ2-3 and V is TRBV20-1; D not resolved. V gave up 2 bases and J gave up 8 bases, with 11 bases separating them. The CDR3 consists of 12 residues. The germline gives CDR1 DFQATT, CDR2 SNEGSKA (reference sequence).

This clonotype has at least ten counts. The chain recombines TRBV20-1 with TRBJ2-7; maybe TRBD1 (5 bases). This CDR3 comprises 15 residues. Trimming removed 5 bases at V and 3 bases at J, with 20 bases between. The germline CDR1 and CDR2 sequences are DFQATT and SNEGSKA (reference sequence). The CDR3 reads CSAAISRGRFYEQYF. Written as DNA, the CDR3 is TGCAGTGCTGCTATTTCAAGGGGAAGATTCTACGAGCAGTACTTC.

This rearrangement joins TRBV9 to TRBJ2-3, with a possible D match to TRBD1 (6 bases). V lost 3 bases and J 0 bases, leaving 14 bases between the germline ends. This CDR3 comprises 16 residues. Germline CDR1 and CDR2: SGDLS and YYNGEE. CDR3 loop: CASSEGTLVSTDTQYF. CDR3 bases: TGTGCCAGCAGCGAGGGGACACTCGTCAGCACAGATACGCAGTATTTT. The entire variable domain, with the rest obtained from reference TRBV9 and TRBJ2-3, is as follows: DSGVTQTPKHLITATGQRVTLRCSPRSGDLSVYWYQQSLDQGLQFLIQYYNGEERAKGNILERFSAQQFPDLHSELNLSSLELGDSALYFCASSEGTLVSTDTQYFGPGTRLTVL.

J is TRBJ1-1 and V is TRBV6-5; no clear D. The V gene's germline CDR1 is MNHEY and CDR2 SVGAGI. The CDR3 loop spans 13 amino acids. Trimming removed 7 bases at V and 2 bases at J, with 11 bases between. The CDR3 here is CASKWERNTEAFF. The CDR3 region has the DNA TGTGCCAGCAAATGGGAGAGAAACACTGAAGCTTTCTTT.

The sample holds a few counts of this clonotype. V usage is TRBV5-1 and J usage is TRBJ2-1; D might be TRBD1 (5 bases). Trimming pared 4 bases from V and 7 bases from J, leaving 21 bases between. The CDR3 is 16 amino acids. CDR1 is SGHRS, CDR2 YFSETQ, per germline. The CDR3 loop is CASSLRRGQSRNEQFF. CDR3 nucleotide sequence: TGCGCCAGCAGCCTCCGGCGCGGACAAAGCAGGAATGAGCAGTTCTTC. The variable domain in full, completed from reference TRBV5-1 and TRBJ2-1, reads KAGVTQTPRYLIKTRGQQVTLSCSPISGHRSVSWYQQTPGQGLQFLFEYFSETQRNKGNFPGRFSGRQFSNSRSEMNVSTLELGDSALYLCASSLRRGQSRNEQFFGPGTRLTVL.